This passage covers 21 T cell receptor beta chains from one sample sequenced in a study of human T cells and chemical hapten exposure. Treatment given: therapeutic diphenylcyclopropenone sensitization with weekly scalp DPC. Unique molecular identifiers were affixed to discrete cDNA molecules within the library. TCRdb analysed the reads with MiXCR anew, one entry per CDR3 protein. The sample yields roughly 550 distinct CDR3 sequences, about 91% seen once. Sequences were derived from whole blood, sampled before DPC sensitization or 2, 6, or about 24 weeks after (not recorded which). These receptors were collected from an adult with alopecia areata. Some clones in this sample may be carry-over from other donors' samples. This table probably holds off-target reads from a library built for another chain.

The CDR3 is CSARNAGGSLYEQYF. The CDR3 bases are TGCAGTGCTAGAAATGCAGGGGGATCCCTCTACGAGCAGTACTTC. The chain employs TRBV20-1 and TRBJ2-7; the match to TRBD1 covers 7 bases. CDR1 and CDR2 (germline): DFQATT, SNEGSKA (reference sequence). The length of the CDR3 is 15 residues. V lost 2 bases, J lost 3 bases, and 10 bases stayed unmatched.

The gene calls are TRBV18 and TRBJ1-1; D remains ambiguous. This CDR3 comprises 13 residues. Per germline, CDR1 KGHSH and CDR2 LQKENI. Deletions cut 3 bases from V and 2 bases from J, with 7 bases between. The CDR3 nucleotides are TGTGCCAGCTCACCTATGGCCAACACTGAAGCTTTCTTT. It is translated as CASSPMANTEAFF.

This sequence joins TRBV12-3 or TRBV12-4 and TRBJ2-7; 8 nucleotides align to TRBD1. J gave up 2 bases and V 9 bases, and 6 bases lay outside the gene matches. The CDR3 consists of 13 residues. The CDR3 here is CASTPGQAYEQYF. The CDR3 nucleotides are TGTGCCAGTACCCCGGGACAGGCCTACGAGCAGTACTTC.

J is TRBJ2-3 and V is TRBV18; 8 positions match TRBD2. V was pared by 2 bases and J by 2 bases, with 6 bases of the junction left unmatched. Germline loops: CDR1 KGHSH, CDR2 LQKENI. This CDR3 has 16 residues. The CDR3 here is CASSPGVAGITDTQYF. The CDR3 DNA is TGTGCCAGCTCACCAGGGGTAGCGGGGATCACAGATACGCAGTATTTT.

The chain combines TRBV20-1 with TRBJ2-5; TRBD2 matches 12 bases. V shed 2 bases and J 7 bases; nucleotides not matched to a gene: 11. From germline, CDR1 is DFQATT and CDR2 SNEGSKA (reference sequence). This CDR3 contains 16 residues. The CDR3, as DNA: TGCAGTGCTAGAATAAGACTAGCGGGGGCCCCAGGGACCCAGTACTTC. It is translated as CSARIRLAGAPGTQYF.

The rearrangement uses TRBV5-6 and TRBJ2-7; 9 bases are a match to TRBD1. The V gene end was trimmed by 3 bases and the J gene end by 4 bases; junction bases not matched to a gene: 11. The CDR3 sequence is 16 residues long. Germline CDR1 SGHDT, CDR2 YYEEEE. CDR3 amino acids: CASSSTGGEGSYEQYF. Here the CDR3 DNA reads TGTGCCAGCAGCTCCACAGGGGGCGAAGGGTCGTACGAGCAGTACTTC.

The chain has TRBV11-1 and TRBJ1-1; D is ambiguous. With 3 bases removed from V and 0 bases from J, the gap between germline ends came to 8 bases. Germline V gene data show CDR1 as SGHAT and CDR2 as FQDESV (reference sequence). The CDR3 has 14 amino acids. This CDR3 is CASSLTIMNTEAFF. DNA for the CDR3: TGTGCCAGCAGCTTGACAATCATGAACACTGAAGCTTTCTTT.

CDR3 sequence (DNA): TGTGCCAGCAGTGCGGTAGACTACGAGCAGTACTTC. This encodes CASSAVDYEQYF. V and J are TRBV2 and TRBJ2-7; D remains unclear. Trimming cost V 4 bases and J 3 bases, with 7 bases left between them. The CDR3 length is 12 residues. Germline V gives CDR1 SNHLY, CDR2 FYNNEI. Full variable domain (rest looked up from reference TRBV2 and TRBJ2-7): EPEVTQTPSHQVTQMGQEVILRCVPISNHLYFYWYRQILGQKVEFLVSFYNNEISEKSEIFDDQFSVERPDGSNFTLKIRSTKLEDSAMYFCASSAVDYEQYFGPGTRLTVT.

This clonotype was seen only once. V is TRBV2 and J is TRBJ2-7, with 9 bases aligning to TRBD2. Germline trimming cut 6 bases from V and 2 bases from J; bases unmatched to any gene: 5. CDR3 length: 14 residues. CDR1 is SNHLY and CDR2 is FYNNEI in the germline V gene. The CDR3 spells CASRASGGTYEQYF. CDR3 DNA: TGTGCCAGCAGAGCGAGCGGGGGGACCTACGAGCAGTACTTC.

The chain has TRBV29-1 and TRBJ1-1; no firm D call. The CDR3 sequence is 15 residues long. Germline CDR1 reads SQVTM; CDR2 reads ANQGSEA. V lost 6 bases and J 6 bases, leaving 23 bases between the germline ends. CDR3 DNA sequence: TGCAGCGTCAGGCGTCAGACGAAGATGAGCGCTGAAGCTTTCTTT. This sequence encodes CSVRRQTKMSAEAFF.

The chain joins TRBV18 to TRBJ2-5; 7 bases line up with TRBD2. CDR3 length: 14 amino acids. After removal of 3 bases from V and 5 bases from J, the junction contained 6 bases not matched to a gene. In germline, CDR1 is KGHSH, CDR2 LQKENI. The CDR3 here is CASSPAGGSETQYF. In DNA, the CDR3 is TGTGCCAGCTCACCGGCCGGGGGGTCGGAGACCCAGTACTTC.

The chain has TRBV4-3 and TRBJ2-7; 7 bases align to TRBD1. This CDR3 is 13 amino acids long. V lost 3 bases and J lost 6; bases outside the gene matches: 5. Germline CDR1 and CDR2: LGHNA and YSLEER. The CDR3 protein is CASSHRQGSEQYF. The CDR3 DNA reads as TGCGCCAGCAGCCACAGACAGGGTTCCGAGCAGTACTTC.

The rearrangement links TRBV6-5 to TRBJ2-7; 10 nucleotides agree with TRBD2. V was pared by 6 bases and J by 2 bases, with 4 bases of the junction left unmatched. Germline CDR1 is MNHEY and CDR2 is SVGAGI. The CDR3 has 14 residues. CDR3 loop: CASRPLAGTYEQYF. The CDR3 DNA reads TGTGCCAGCAGGCCACTAGCGGGAACCTACGAGCAGTACTTC.

The rearrangement links TRBV5-1 to TRBJ2-1, with 7 positions matching TRBD2. CDR1 is SGHRS and CDR2 is YFSETQ in the germline V gene. V was clipped by 4 bases and J by 7 bases; unmatched bases: 14. This CDR3 spans 16 amino acids. CDR3 bases: TGCGCCAGCAGCCCTGGGAGGGGCAGAGGGGTGAATGAGCAGTTCTTC. Translated: CASSPGRGRGVNEQFF.

The chain is built from TRBV15 and TRBJ1-6; no clear D. Germline CDR1 is LNHNV and CDR2 is YYDKDF (reference sequence). The CDR3 is 14 amino acids. V was cut by 0 bases and J by 5 bases, with 5 bases left in between. The CDR3 DNA is TGTGCCACCAGCAGAGAACAGAATAATTCACCCCTCCACTTT. Amino acid sequence: CATSREQNNSPLHF.

V and J are TRBV28 and TRBJ2-1; perhaps D is TRBD1 or TRBD2 (7 bases each). Germline-derived CDR1 and CDR2 are MDHEN and SYDVKM. Trimming stripped 10 bases from V and 4 bases from J, with 20 bases between. This CDR3 has 15 residues. The CDR3 sequence is CATKSGTALYNEQFF. In nucleotides, the CDR3 is TGTGCCACCAAAAGCGGGACAGCGCTATACAATGAGCAGTTCTTC. Together with reference TRBV28 and TRBJ2-1, the CDR3 gives the full variable domain: DVKVTQSSRYLVKRTGEKVFLECVQDMDHENMFWYRQDPGLGLRLIYFSYDVKMKEKGDIPEGYSVSREKKERFSLILESASTNQTSMYLCATKSGTALYNEQFFGPGTRLTVL.

The rearrangement links TRBV18 to TRBJ2-7; D perhaps matches TRBD1 (6 bases). Germline loops: CDR1 KGHSH, CDR2 LQKENI. V lost 2 bases to trimming and J lost 4 bases, with 12 bases between them. CDR3 size: 14 residues. The chain's CDR3 is CASSPEQGWYEQYF. CDR3 bases: TGTGCCAGCTCACCAGAACAGGGTTGGTACGAGCAGTACTTC.

Comments on this clonotype: A junction end diverges from the germline sequence, so it may reflect a read error. The gene calls are TRBV4-2 and TRBJ2-1; 7 bases align to TRBD1. Germline-derived CDR1 and CDR2 are LGHNA and YNFKEQ. The CDR3 has 15 amino acids. The CDR3 region has the DNA TGCGCCAGCAGCCCCGGACAGGATACCTACAATGAGCAGTTCTTC. It is translated as CASSPGQDTYNEQFF.

The chain carries TRBV12-3 or TRBV12-4 and TRBJ1-2; D is unclear. The CDR3 runs to 12 residues. V dropped 2 bases and J dropped 4 bases, with 5 bases sitting between them. The CDR3 DNA is TGTGCCAGCAGTTTATCAGTCTATGGCTACACCTTC. Translation: CASSLSVYGYTF.

The rearrangement joins TRBV4-3 to TRBJ2-1, with D maybe TRBD2 (5 bases). CDR1 LGHNA and CDR2 YSLEER come from the germline V gene. The CDR3 has 17 residues. Trimming removed 0 bases at V and 0 bases at J, with 12 bases between. Here the CDR3 reads CASSQDPLARSYNEQFF. Written as DNA, the CDR3 is TGCGCCAGCAGCCAAGATCCCCTAGCCCGCTCCTACAATGAGCAGTTCTTC.

J is TRBJ1-5 and V is TRBV18; no clear D. CDR1 is KGHSH, CDR2 LQKENI, per germline. The CDR3 is made up of 12 amino acids. Deletions cut 6 bases from V and 5 bases from J, with 8 bases between. The CDR3 bases are TGTGCCAGCTCCACAGTAGATCAGCCCCAGCATTTT. It is translated as CASSTVDQPQHF.